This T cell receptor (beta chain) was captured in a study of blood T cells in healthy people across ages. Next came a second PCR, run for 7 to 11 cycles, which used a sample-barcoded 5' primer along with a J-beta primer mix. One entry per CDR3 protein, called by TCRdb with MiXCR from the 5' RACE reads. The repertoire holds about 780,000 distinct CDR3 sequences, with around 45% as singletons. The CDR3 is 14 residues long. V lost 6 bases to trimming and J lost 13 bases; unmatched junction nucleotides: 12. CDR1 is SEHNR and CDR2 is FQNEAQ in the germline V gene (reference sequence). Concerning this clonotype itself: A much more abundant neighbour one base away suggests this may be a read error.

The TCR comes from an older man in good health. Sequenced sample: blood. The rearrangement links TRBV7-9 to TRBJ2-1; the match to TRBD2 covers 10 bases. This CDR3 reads CASSILAGQETQFF. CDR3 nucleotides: TGTGCCAGCAGTATACTAGCGGGGCAAGAGACCCAGTTCTTC.